What follows are 8 T cell receptor beta chains derived from one specimen sequenced in a study of T cells in Graves' hyperthyroidism and ophthalmopathy. TCR beta CDR3 regions were amplified from RNA transcripts. Carried out on the TCR CDR3, a first-round RT-PCR used the HTBI primer set. TCRdb analysed the multiplex PCR reads with MiXCR anew, one entry per CDR3 protein. The sample carries approximately 590,000 distinct CDR3 sequences, 15% to 19% recorded once. The sequenced sample was blood. Receptors were obtained from a woman in her thirties with Graves' hyperthyroidism.

The rearrangement uses TRBV4-3 and TRBJ1-1, with TRBD1 matching 7 bases. V lost 4 bases to trimming and J lost 3 bases; unmatched junction nucleotides: 11. The CDR3 extends over 16 amino acids. Germline-derived CDR1 and CDR2 are LGHNA and YSLEER. This CDR3 is CASSPPGTEPYTEAFF. The CDR3 bases are TGCGCCAGCAGCCCCCCCGGGACAGAACCATACACTGAAGCTTTCTTT.

The chain is built from TRBV27 and TRBJ2-5; 10 bases are a match to TRBD2. The CDR3 contains 15 residues. Losses at the gene ends were 5 bases for V and 5 bases for J; bases not matched to a gene: 8. In germline, CDR1 is MNHEY, CDR2 SMNVEV (reference sequence). CDR3 region: CASSPGLAARETQYF. The CDR3 DNA follows: TGTGCCAGCAGTCCCGGACTAGCGGCCCGTGAGACCCAGTACTTC.

This chain uses TRBV6-1 with TRBJ1-6, with TRBD1 matching 8 bases. V lost 6 bases and J lost 6; bases outside the gene matches: 10. Germline V gives CDR1 MNHNS, CDR2 SASEGT. CDR3 length: 16 residues. The CDR3 DNA is TGTGCCAGCAGCCGAGCGCCGGGACAGGCTAATTCACCCCTCCACTTT. It encodes CASSRAPGQANSPLHF.

The sample holds many counts of this clonotype. This rearrangement joins TRBV11-2 to TRBJ2-7; D not certain. CDR1 and CDR2 from the germline V gene are SGHAT and FQNNGV. V gave up 5 bases and J gave up 3 bases, with 8 bases separating them. The CDR3 has 12 amino acids. In nucleotides, the CDR3 is TGTGCCAGCAGCCCGATTGACTACGAGCAGTACTTC. Protein sequence: CASSPIDYEQYF.

This clonotype appeared many times. The chain employs TRBV30 and TRBJ1-1; the D is unclear. This CDR3 comprises 13 residues. V lost 1 base and J lost 0, with 6 bases in between. CDR1 is GTSNPN and CDR2 is SVGIG in the germline V gene (reference sequence). DNA of the CDR3: TGTGCCTGGAGTGGGAATTTGAACACTGAAGCTTTCTTT. This sequence encodes CAWSGNLNTEAFF.

This chain joins TRBV6-2 or TRBV6-3 and TRBJ1-2; 7 nucleotides match TRBD1. The trim removed 8 bases at V and 4 bases at J, leaving 7 bases unmatched. The CDR3 totals 13 residues. Germline CDR1 reads MNHEY; CDR2 reads SVGEGT. CDR3 bases: TGTGCCAGCGCCCCGGGACAGTTCTATGGCTACACCTTC. It is translated as CASAPGQFYGYTF.

This clonotype occurred many times. The rearrangement uses TRBV6-1 and TRBJ1-2, with no clear D. Germline CDR1 reads MNHNS; CDR2 reads SASEGT. Trimming left V 5 bases short and J 7 bases short, with 11 bases between. This CDR3 comprises 12 residues. This CDR3 is CASSYGEGGYTF. The CDR3 nucleotides are TGTGCCAGCAGTTACGGCGAGGGTGGCTACACCTTC.

This clonotype occurred many times. This chain joins TRBV29-1 and TRBJ2-1; tentative D call: TRBD1 (6 bases). The ends were cut back, 0 bases at V and 4 bases at J, with 13 bases in the middle. The CDR3 totals 15 residues. The V gene's germline CDR1 is SQVTM and CDR2 ANQGSEA. The CDR3 loop is CSVEEGAGEYNEQFF. The CDR3 DNA sequence: TGCAGCGTTGAAGAGGGGGCAGGGGAGTACAATGAGCAGTTCTTC.